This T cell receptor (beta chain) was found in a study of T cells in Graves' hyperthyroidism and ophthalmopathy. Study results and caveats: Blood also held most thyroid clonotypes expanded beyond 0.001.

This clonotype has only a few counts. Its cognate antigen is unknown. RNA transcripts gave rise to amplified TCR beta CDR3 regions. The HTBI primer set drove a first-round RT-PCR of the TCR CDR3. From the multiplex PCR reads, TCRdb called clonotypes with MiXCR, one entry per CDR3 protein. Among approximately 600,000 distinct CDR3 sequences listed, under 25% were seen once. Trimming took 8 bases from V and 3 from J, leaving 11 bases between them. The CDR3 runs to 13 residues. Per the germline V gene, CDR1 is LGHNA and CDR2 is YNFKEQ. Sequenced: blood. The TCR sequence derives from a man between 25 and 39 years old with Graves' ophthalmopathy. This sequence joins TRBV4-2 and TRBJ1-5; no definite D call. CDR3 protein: CASGGGPNQPQHF. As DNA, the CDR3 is TGTGCCAGCGGCGGAGGACCCAATCAGCCCCAGCATTTT.